What follows are 27 T cell receptor beta chains derived from one specimen sequenced in a study of technical replicates of blood from a few donors. The method was immunoSEQ multiplex PCR; TCRdb's version includes in-frame clones alone and lacks a portion of them. The data hold fewer than 80,000 clones, with about 90% observed a single time. Material: PBMCs. Receptor source: a human donor in good health. Some clones in this sample may be carry-over from other donors' samples.

The chain has TRBV4-3 and TRBJ2-7; 7 bases match TRBD1. This CDR3 has 17 amino acids. CDR1 is LGHNA and CDR2 is YSLEER in the germline V gene. Trimming cost V 1 base and J 7 bases; bases outside gene matches: 16. CDR3 nucleotide sequence: TGCGCCAGCAGCCAAGTCTTCACAGGGGATCGCTTTTTTGAGCAGTACTTC. Translated: CASSQVFTGDRFFEQYF.

The CDR3 DNA is TGCGCCAGCAGCTTAACCACGGACGGGGGAAAACTGTTTTTT. Translating gives CASSLTTDGGKLFF. This chain joins TRBV5-1 and TRBJ1-4; perhaps TRBD1 as D (5 bases). The length of the CDR3 is 14 residues. V dropped 2 bases and J dropped 10 bases, with 15 bases sitting between them. Germline V gene data show CDR1 as SGHRS and CDR2 as YFSETQ. Full variable domain (missing parts from reference TRBV5-1 and TRBJ1-4): KAGVTQTPRYLIKTRGQQVTLSCSPISGHRSVSWYQQTPGQGLQFLFEYFSETQRNKGNFPGRFSGRQFSNSRSEMNVSTLELGDSALYLCASSLTTDGGKLFFGSGTQLSVL.

The gene calls are TRBV18 and TRBJ2-3; weak D call: TRBD2 (5 bases). The germline V and J ends were trimmed by 3 bases and 2 bases, with 15 bases remaining between them. Germline CDR1 KGHSH, CDR2 LQKENI. The CDR3 sequence is 16 residues long. The CDR3 DNA reads TGTGCCAGCTCACCTCGCCCGGGGAGAGACACAGATACGCAGTATTTT. Its protein is CASSPRPGRDTDTQYF.

In its sample, this clone was seen once. V is TRBV5-8 and J is TRBJ1-2; no reliable D call. Germline loops: CDR1 SGHTS, CDR2 YDEGEE. V lost 4 bases and J lost 2, with 15 bases in between. This CDR3 spans 15 amino acids. The CDR3: CASSRREDTNYGYTF. DNA of the CDR3: TGTGCCAGCAGCCGGAGAGAGGATACAAACTATGGCTACACCTTC.

The chain recombines TRBV19 with TRBJ2-7; D remains unclear. The germline V gene encodes CDR1 LNHDA and CDR2 SQIVND (reference sequence). This CDR3 is built from 15 residues. Trimming took 3 bases from V and 0 from J, leaving 12 bases between them. In DNA form, the CDR3 reads TGTGCCAGTAGTATTGATCGCTGGAGCTCCTACGAGCAGTACTTC. It is translated as CASSIDRWSSYEQYF.

The CDR3 nucleotides are TGTGCCAGCTCCCCCGGGACAGCCAATGAGCAGTTCTTC. Translated, it gives CASSPGTANEQFF. This chain links TRBV18 with TRBJ2-1, with 7 bases lining up with TRBD1. Germline trimming cut 6 bases from V and 6 bases from J; bases unmatched to any gene: 5. CDR1 is KGHSH and CDR2 is LQKENI in the germline V gene. The CDR3 length is 13 residues.

The J gene is TRBJ2-3, the V gene TRBV7-9; TRBD2 agrees at 9 bases. V gave up 3 bases and J gave up 2 bases; unmatched junction bases: 3. This CDR3 is built from 15 residues. Germline CDR1 is SEHNR and CDR2 is FQNEAQ (reference sequence). CDR3 sequence (DNA): TGTGCCAGCAGCTTGGCTAGCGGGACCACAGATACGCAGTATTTT. Its translation is CASSLASGTTDTQYF.

The chain links TRBV5-6 to TRBJ2-2; 9 bases are shared with TRBD1. V shed 2 bases and J 7 bases; nucleotides not matched to a gene: 12. CDR1 is SGHDT and CDR2 is YYEEEE in the germline V gene. The CDR3 is 17 amino acids. The CDR3 is CASSFSPTGGADGELFF. The CDR3, as DNA: TGTGCCAGCAGCTTCTCTCCTACAGGGGGCGCGGACGGGGAGCTGTTTTTT.

The gene calls are TRBV5-6 and TRBJ1-2; 9 bases fit TRBD1. CDR3 length equals 15 residues. CDR1 is SGHDT, CDR2 YYEEEE, per germline. Losses at the gene ends were 1 base for V and 2 bases for J; bases not matched to a gene: 3. DNA for the CDR3: TGTGCCAGCAGCTTGAATACAGGGGGCAACTATGGCTACACCTTC. This sequence encodes CASSLNTGGNYGYTF.

The chain couples TRBV7-9 to TRBJ2-1; the match to TRBD1 covers 7 bases. J lost 1 base, V lost 6 bases, and 3 bases had no gene match. The CDR3 contains 14 residues. Germline lookup yields CDR1 SEHNR and CDR2 FQNEAQ (reference sequence). The CDR3 reads CASSRTGSYNEQFF. CDR3 DNA sequence: TGTGCCAGCAGTAGGACAGGTTCCTACAATGAGCAGTTCTTC.

The rearrangement links TRBV7-2 to TRBJ2-3; 9 bases agree with TRBD1. The CDR3 has 16 residues. The V gene end was trimmed by 4 bases and the J gene end by 2 bases; junction bases not matched to a gene: 7. The germline V gene encodes CDR1 SGHTA and CDR2 FQGNSA. CDR3 sequence reads: CASSSYRGRYTDTQYF. In DNA form, the CDR3 reads TGTGCCAGCAGCTCCTACAGGGGGCGCTACACAGATACGCAGTATTTT.

The gene calls are TRBV13 and TRBJ2-4, with 11 bases identical to TRBD1. Germline CDR1 PRHDT, CDR2 FYEKMQ (reference sequence). The CDR3 runs 16 residues. V lost 1 base, J lost 6 bases, and 5 bases stayed unmatched. CDR3 DNA sequence: TGTGCCAGCAGCTTAGAGCGGACAGGGGGCGGAAACATTCAGTACTTC. It yields the protein CASSLERTGGGNIQYF.

The V call is TRBV7-9, the J call TRBJ1-3; possibly TRBD1 for D (5 bases). The CDR3 is made up of 15 amino acids. V was trimmed by 5 bases and J by 0 bases, leaving 11 bases between them. CDR1 SEHNR and CDR2 FQNEAQ come from the germline V gene (reference sequence). CDR3 nucleotide sequence: TGTGCCAGCAGCCCACAGGACATCTCTGGAAACACCATATATTTT. Protein product: CASSPQDISGNTIYF.

V and J are TRBV19 and TRBJ1-2; D is unresolved. There are 16 residues in the CDR3. The V and J ends lost 3 bases and 0 bases respectively, with 14 bases between them. Germline V lookup: CDR1 LNHDA, CDR2 SQIVND (reference sequence). The CDR3, as DNA: TGTGCCAGTAGTATGGGTTCAGGCAGTACTAACTATGGCTACACCTTC. As protein: CASSMGSGSTNYGYTF.

The V and J genes are TRBV29-1 and TRBJ2-3; D is ambiguous. The CDR3 is 14 residues long. Per germline, CDR1 SQVTM and CDR2 ANQGSEA. V lost 4 bases, J lost 2 bases, and 13 bases lay in between. DNA for the CDR3: TGCAGCGTTGCCTCGGGTTCTAACACAGATACGCAGTATTTT. This encodes CSVASGSNTDTQYF.

V gene TRBV9 combines with J gene TRBJ1-3, with D hard to call. CDR1 SGDLS and CDR2 YYNGEE come from the germline V gene. This CDR3 is built from 13 residues. V was shortened by 4 bases and J by 8 bases, with 13 bases between the two germline ends. CDR3 residues: CASSTQPGDTIYF. DNA for the CDR3: TGTGCCAGCAGCACCCAGCCGGGTGACACCATATATTTT.

This clone has just one count. The chain links TRBV7-2 to TRBJ1-3; no clear D gene. The CDR3 is 15 amino acids. Deletions cut 0 bases from V and 3 bases from J, with 9 bases between. In germline, CDR1 is SGHTA, CDR2 FQGNSA. CDR3 DNA sequence: TGTGCCAGCAGCTTAGCGTCCGGGGATGGAAACACCATATATTTT. Encoded protein: CASSLASGDGNTIYF.

DNA of the CDR3: TGTGCCAGTAAGACAGGGGGGACAGATACGCAGTATTTT. Translated, it gives CASKTGGTDTQYF. The gene calls are TRBV11-2 and TRBJ2-3; 9 nucleotides match TRBD1. Germline V gene sequence: CDR1 SGHAT, CDR2 FQNNGV. The trim removed 9 bases at V and 3 bases at J, leaving 4 bases unmatched. The CDR3 is made up of 13 amino acids.

The J gene is TRBJ2-1, the V gene TRBV4-3; 7 positions match TRBD2. Germline V gene sequence: CDR1 LGHNA, CDR2 YSLEER. V lost 1 base to trimming and J lost 6 bases; unmatched junction nucleotides: 12. The CDR3 runs 17 residues. The CDR3 sequence: CASSQASGLVGSNEQFF. Written as DNA, the CDR3 is TGCGCCAGCAGCCAAGCTAGCGGCTTGGTTGGGAGCAATGAGCAGTTCTTC.

The chain is built from TRBV10-3 and TRBJ1-1; TRBD1 might be the D (5 bases). In germline, CDR1 is ENHRY, CDR2 SYGVKD. The CDR3 runs 14 residues. V lost 6 bases and J lost 5, with 16 bases in between. The CDR3 sequence is CAISQQAVGTEAFF. The CDR3 coding sequence is TGTGCCATCAGCCAACAGGCCGTCGGGACTGAAGCTTTCTTT.

J is TRBJ1-2 and V is TRBV2; TRBD1 aligns across 9 bases. Per the germline V gene, CDR1 is SNHLY and CDR2 is FYNNEI. V shed 5 bases and J 6 bases; nucleotides not matched to a gene: 16. This CDR3 has 17 amino acids. CDR3 sequence (DNA): TGTGCCAGCAGTTTGGGGCTCCTGGGACAGGGAGTCCATGGCTACACCTTC. Translating it yields CASSLGLLGQGVHGYTF.

This sequence joins TRBV6-1 and TRBJ2-7; 8 bases map to TRBD2. With V trimmed by 10 bases and J by 2 bases, 13 bases remained unmatched. Looked up from germline, CDR1 is MNHNS and CDR2 is SASEGT. The CDR3 length is 15 residues. CDR3 loop: CATRAVVSGTYEQYF. In DNA form, the CDR3 reads TGTGCCACAAGGGCGGTAGTTAGCGGGACCTACGAGCAGTACTTC.

Here the CDR3 reads CASSPAGSSYNEQFF. The CDR3 region has the DNA TGTGCCAGCAGCCCAGCGGGAAGCTCCTACAATGAGCAGTTCTTC. The V gene is TRBV9, the J gene TRBJ2-1; 7 bases align to TRBD2. CDR1 is SGDLS and CDR2 is YYNGEE in the germline V gene. The trim removed 4 bases at V and 0 bases at J, leaving 4 bases unmatched. The CDR3 has 15 residues.

The chain couples TRBV27 to TRBJ1-2, with D tentatively TRBD1 (6 bases). V was trimmed by 5 bases and J by 3 bases, leaving 19 bases between them. The CDR3 loop spans 16 amino acids. Germline loops: CDR1 MNHEY, CDR2 SMNVEV (reference sequence). DNA for the CDR3: TGTGCCAGCAGTCCGCGCAGCGGGGGGCGTCACTATGGCTACACCTTC. Amino acids: CASSPRSGGRHYGYTF.

The chain couples TRBV4-1 to TRBJ1-4; TRBD1 is a possible D gene (6 bases). The CDR3 extends over 14 amino acids. The V end was cut by 1 base, the J end by 7 bases, with 10 bases between. CDR1 is MGHRA, CDR2 YSYEKL, per germline. CDR3 DNA: TGCGCCAGCAGCCAAGTTGGGGGCCGTGAAAAACTGTTTTTT. Translated, it gives CASSQVGGREKLFF.

The chain couples TRBV27 to TRBJ1-2; TRBD1 matches at 7 bases. The CDR3 totals 16 residues. The V gene's germline CDR1 is MNHEY and CDR2 SMNVEV (reference sequence). V lost 5 bases to trimming and J lost 4 bases; unmatched junction nucleotides: 13. The CDR3 region has the DNA TGTGCCAGCAGTCCAAATACAGGGGACCCCTCCTATGGCTACACCTTC. Encoded protein: CASSPNTGDPSYGYTF.

The chain couples TRBV7-9 to TRBJ1-2; D remains ambiguous. In germline, CDR1 is SEHNR, CDR2 FQNEAQ (reference sequence). V lost 5 bases to trimming and J lost 4 bases, with 11 bases between them. This CDR3 spans 13 amino acids. This CDR3 is CASSLLAGYGYTF. CDR3 in DNA: TGTGCCAGCAGCCTCCTCGCAGGCTATGGCTACACCTTC.